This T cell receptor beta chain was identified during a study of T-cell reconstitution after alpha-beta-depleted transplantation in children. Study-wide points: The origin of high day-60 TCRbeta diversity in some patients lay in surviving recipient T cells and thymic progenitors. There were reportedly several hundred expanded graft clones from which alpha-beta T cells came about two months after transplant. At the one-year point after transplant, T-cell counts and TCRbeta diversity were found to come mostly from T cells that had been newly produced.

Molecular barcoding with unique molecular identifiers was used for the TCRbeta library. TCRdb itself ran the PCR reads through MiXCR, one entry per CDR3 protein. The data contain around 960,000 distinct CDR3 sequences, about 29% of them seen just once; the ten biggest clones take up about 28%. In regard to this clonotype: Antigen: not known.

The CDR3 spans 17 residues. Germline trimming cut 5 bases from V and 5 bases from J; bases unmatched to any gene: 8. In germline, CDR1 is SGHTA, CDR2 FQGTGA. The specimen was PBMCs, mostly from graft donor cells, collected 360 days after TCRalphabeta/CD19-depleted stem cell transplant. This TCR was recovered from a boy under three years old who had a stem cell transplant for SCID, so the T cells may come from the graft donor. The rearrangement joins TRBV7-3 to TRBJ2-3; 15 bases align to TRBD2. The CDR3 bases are TGTGCCAGCAGCCCGCCGGGACTAGCGGGGGGTCGAGATACGCAGTATTTT. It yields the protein CASSPPGLAGGRDTQYF.